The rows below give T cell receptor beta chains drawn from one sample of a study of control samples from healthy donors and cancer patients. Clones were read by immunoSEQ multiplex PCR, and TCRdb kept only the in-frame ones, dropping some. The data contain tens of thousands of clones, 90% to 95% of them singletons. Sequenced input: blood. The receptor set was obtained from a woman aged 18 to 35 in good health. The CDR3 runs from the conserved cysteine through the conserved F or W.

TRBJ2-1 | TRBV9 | CASSVAGDYNNEQFF
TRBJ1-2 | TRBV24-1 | CATSDLDRDYGYTF
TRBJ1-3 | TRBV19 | CASSLDRTDDSSGNTIYF
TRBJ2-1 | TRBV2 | CASRGLAGHNEQFF
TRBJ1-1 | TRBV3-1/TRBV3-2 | CASSQVAGWGDAFF
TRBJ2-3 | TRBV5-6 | CASSRYRGQNKFTDTQYF
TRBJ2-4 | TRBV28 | CASSSAGKAKNIQYF
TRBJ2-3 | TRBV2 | CASSDSTDTQYF
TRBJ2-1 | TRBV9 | CASSTTSSTYNEQFF
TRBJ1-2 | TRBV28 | CASSFRNYGYTF
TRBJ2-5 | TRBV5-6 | CASSSLAGGQETQYF
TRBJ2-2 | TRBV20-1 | CSASGGSRTGELFF
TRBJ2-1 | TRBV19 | CASRTFGVIGEDGEQFF
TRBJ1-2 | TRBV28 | CASSGDRGRVDYGYTF
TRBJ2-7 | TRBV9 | CASSVGVFGDPSSYEQYF
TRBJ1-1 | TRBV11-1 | CASSLNQGAYTEAFF
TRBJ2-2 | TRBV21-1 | CASSKAEVGRNTGELFF
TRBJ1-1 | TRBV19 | CASSTTGQGNTEAFF
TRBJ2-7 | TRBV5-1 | CASSSAYEQYF
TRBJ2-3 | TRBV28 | CASSGTGLKGGSGKSFPLDTQYF